These T cell receptor beta chains were read from a single sample in a study of control samples from healthy donors and cancer patients. Sequencing used immunoSEQ multiplex PCR; TCRdb keeps in-frame clones, though not all of them. This sample has roughly 49,000 clones, with over 85% found just once. Sequencing was carried out using PBMCs. The receptors derive from a man aged 30 to 39 with colorectal cancer. The CDR3 runs from the conserved cysteine through the conserved F or W. Each record gives: CDR3 protein, CDR3 DNA, J gene, D gene, clone size, V gene. D genes are given only for firm matches. Clone sizes are given selectively: once, few, many, or a class where the clone is expanded.

cdr3_aa: CASSPPDSPLHF
cdr3_nt: TGTGCCAGCTCACCACCCGATTCACCCCTCCACTTT
j_call: TRBJ1-6
d_call: NA
clone_size: NA
v_call: TRBV18

cdr3_aa: CASSLQEGLAKNIQYF
cdr3_nt: TGTGCCAGCAGCTTGCAGGAGGGATTAGCCAAAAACATTCAGTACTTC
j_call: TRBJ2-4
d_call: NA
clone_size: once
v_call: TRBV7-2

cdr3_aa: CASRVIYEQYF
cdr3_nt: TGTGCCAGCAGAGTAATCTACGAGCAGTACTTC
j_call: TRBJ2-7
d_call: NA
clone_size: NA
v_call: TRBV2

cdr3_aa: CASSQDRGSGGYEQYF
cdr3_nt: TGCGCCAGCAGCCAAGATCGAGGTAGCGGGGGATACGAGCAGTACTTC
j_call: TRBJ2-7
d_call: TRBD2
clone_size: few
v_call: TRBV4-3

cdr3_aa: CASSLARTGGEAFF
cdr3_nt: TGTGCCAGCAGCTTAGCCCGGACAGGGGGTGAAGCTTTCTTT
j_call: TRBJ1-1
d_call: TRBD1
clone_size: NA
v_call: TRBV7-2

cdr3_aa: CASSPGQKNQPQHF
cdr3_nt: TGTGCCAGTAGTCCCGGACAGAAGAATCAGCCCCAGCATTTT
j_call: TRBJ1-5
d_call: NA
clone_size: NA
v_call: TRBV19

cdr3_aa: CASSTYRAPEWSGNTIYF
cdr3_nt: TGTGCCAGCAGCACTTACCGGGCGCCAGAATGGTCTGGAAACACCATATATTTT
j_call: TRBJ1-3
d_call: NA
clone_size: NA
v_call: TRBV13

cdr3_aa: CASSLGQGGYNEQFF
cdr3_nt: TGTGCCAGCAGCCTCGGACAGGGGGGTTACAATGAGCAGTTCTTC
j_call: TRBJ2-1
d_call: TRBD1
clone_size: NA
v_call: TRBV5-4

cdr3_aa: CASSLAGGTSGQETQYF
cdr3_nt: TGCGCCAGCAGCTTGGCCGGTGGGACTAGCGGGCAAGAGACCCAGTACTTC
j_call: TRBJ2-5
d_call: TRBD2
clone_size: NA
v_call: TRBV5-1

cdr3_aa: CASSLVQDSYEQYF
cdr3_nt: TGTGCCAGCAGCTTGGTCCAGGACTCCTACGAGCAGTACTTC
j_call: TRBJ2-7
d_call: NA
clone_size: NA
v_call: TRBV5-6

cdr3_aa: CASSYSRTGGEAFF
cdr3_nt: TGTGCCAGCAGTTACTCCCGGACAGGGGGTGAAGCTTTCTTT
j_call: TRBJ1-1
d_call: TRBD1
clone_size: few
v_call: TRBV6-2/TRBV6-3

cdr3_aa: CASSLGRGRGEAFF
cdr3_nt: TGTGCCAGCAGCTTAGGTCGGGGGAGGGGTGAAGCTTTCTTT
j_call: TRBJ1-1
d_call: NA
clone_size: NA
v_call: TRBV7-2

cdr3_aa: CASSFSGGTGELFF
cdr3_nt: TGTGCCAGCAGCTTTAGCGGGGGGACCGGGGAGCTGTTTTTT
j_call: TRBJ2-2
d_call: TRBD2
clone_size: NA
v_call: TRBV7-2

cdr3_aa: CSASVSLWRANNEQFF
cdr3_nt: TGCAGTGCTAGTGTTTCTCTTTGGCGGGCGAACAATGAGCAGTTCTTC
j_call: TRBJ2-1
d_call: NA
clone_size: NA
v_call: TRBV20-1

cdr3_aa: CASSPEARGNEQFF
cdr3_nt: TGTGCCAGCAGCCCTGAGGCCAGGGGGAATGAGCAGTTCTTC
j_call: TRBJ2-1
d_call: TRBD1
clone_size: NA
v_call: TRBV11-3

cdr3_aa: CASSLELGWGYTF
cdr3_nt: TGTGCCAGCAGCTTGGAATTGGGGTGGGGCTACACCTTC
j_call: TRBJ1-2
d_call: NA
clone_size: NA
v_call: TRBV5-4

cdr3_aa: CASSASLAGGLETQYF
cdr3_nt: TGCGCCAGCAGCGCGTCTCTGGCGGGGGGGCTGGAGACCCAGTACTTC
j_call: TRBJ2-5
d_call: TRBD2
clone_size: few
v_call: TRBV5-1

cdr3_aa: CASSHPGAGSAGQGYNEQFF
cdr3_nt: TGTGCCAGCAGCCACCCCGGCGCGGGTTCGGCGGGACAGGGCTACAATGAGCAGTTCTTC
j_call: TRBJ2-1
d_call: TRBD1
clone_size: NA
v_call: TRBV5-4

cdr3_aa: CASRYRFGTEAFF
cdr3_nt: TGTGCCAGCAGATACAGGTTTGGCACTGAAGCTTTCTTT
j_call: TRBJ1-1
d_call: NA
clone_size: NA
v_call: TRBV6-5

cdr3_aa: CASRPDPRDSLYNEQFF
cdr3_nt: TGTGCCAGCAGACCTGACCCCCGGGACAGCCTTTACAATGAGCAGTTCTTC
j_call: TRBJ2-1
d_call: TRBD1
clone_size: NA
v_call: TRBV6-2/TRBV6-3

cdr3_aa: CATAMGGKNIQYF
cdr3_nt: TGTGCCACCGCGATGGGCGGAAAAAACATTCAGTACTTC
j_call: TRBJ2-4
d_call: NA
clone_size: NA
v_call: TRBV27

cdr3_aa: CASSPSAGGGETQYF
cdr3_nt: TGTGCCAGCAGCCCGTCGGCCGGGGGCGGAGAGACCCAGTACTTC
j_call: TRBJ2-5
d_call: NA
clone_size: NA
v_call: TRBV3-1/TRBV3-2

cdr3_aa: CASSHVSPGGNSPLHF
cdr3_nt: TGTGCCAGCAGCCACGTCAGTCCTGGCGGAAATTCACCCCTCCACTTT
j_call: TRBJ1-6
d_call: NA
clone_size: NA
v_call: TRBV3-1/TRBV3-2

cdr3_aa: CASSPQLRGSARNTEAFF
cdr3_nt: TGTGCCAGCAGCCCCCAGCTTCGGGGGTCAGCGCGAAACACTGAAGCTTTCTTT
j_call: TRBJ1-1
d_call: NA
clone_size: once
v_call: TRBV14

cdr3_aa: CASSSTRGLRNEQFF
cdr3_nt: TGTGCCAGCAGCTCCACTCGGGGGCTTCGTAATGAGCAGTTCTTC
j_call: TRBJ2-1
d_call: NA
clone_size: NA
v_call: TRBV7-9

cdr3_aa: CASRDGTGGRNTEAFF
cdr3_nt: TGTGCCAGCAGGGATGGGACAGGGGGACGGAACACTGAAGCTTTCTTT
j_call: TRBJ1-1
d_call: TRBD1
clone_size: NA
v_call: TRBV6-6

cdr3_aa: CASSQGLEPSGEQYF
cdr3_nt: TGTGCCAGCAGCCAGGGACTAGAACCGTCGGGCGAGCAGTACTTC
j_call: TRBJ2-7
d_call: TRBD2
clone_size: medium-sized
v_call: TRBV4-2

cdr3_aa: CASSLEGASQPQHF
cdr3_nt: TGTGCCAGCAGTTTAGAGGGGGCAAGTCAGCCCCAGCATTTT
j_call: TRBJ1-5
d_call: TRBD1
clone_size: NA
v_call: TRBV27

cdr3_aa: CASSVETWDTQYF
cdr3_nt: TGTGCCAGCAGCGTAGAGACTTGGGATACGCAGTATTTT
j_call: TRBJ2-3
d_call: NA
clone_size: NA
v_call: TRBV9

cdr3_aa: CASSYSGVNNYGYTF
cdr3_nt: TGTGCCAGCAGTTACTCAGGGGTGAATAACTATGGCTACACCTTC
j_call: TRBJ1-2
d_call: NA
clone_size: NA
v_call: TRBV6-5

cdr3_aa: CASRNQGEQFF
cdr3_nt: TGTGCCAGCAGAAACCAGGGTGAGCAGTTCTTC
j_call: TRBJ2-1
d_call: NA
clone_size: NA
v_call: TRBV6-1

cdr3_aa: CASSQLRATDYYGYTF
cdr3_nt: TGTGCCAGCAGCCAACTCCGGGCGACGGATTACTATGGCTACACCTTC
j_call: TRBJ1-2
d_call: NA
clone_size: NA
v_call: TRBV14

cdr3_aa: CASSQDSYEQYF
cdr3_nt: TGTGCCAGCAGCCAAGACTCCTACGAGCAGTACTTC
j_call: TRBJ2-7
d_call: NA
clone_size: once
v_call: TRBV3-1/TRBV3-2

cdr3_aa: CASSLVAGGNQPQHF
cdr3_nt: TGTGCCAGCAGCTTGGTAGCCGGGGGGAATCAGCCCCAGCATTTT
j_call: TRBJ1-5
d_call: NA
clone_size: NA
v_call: TRBV5-5

cdr3_aa: CASSSLLSEAFF
cdr3_nt: TGTGCCAGCAGTTCTTTATTGTCTGAAGCTTTCTTT
j_call: TRBJ1-1
d_call: NA
clone_size: NA
v_call: TRBV6-2/TRBV6-3

cdr3_aa: CASSSALAGGSTDTQYF
cdr3_nt: TGTGCCAGCAGCTCCGCACTAGCGGGGGGCTCCACAGATACGCAGTATTTT
j_call: TRBJ2-3
d_call: TRBD2
clone_size: NA
v_call: TRBV9

cdr3_aa: CASSSTAGRINEQFF
cdr3_nt: TGTGCCAGCAGCTCCACCGCGGGGAGGATCAATGAGCAGTTCTTC
j_call: TRBJ2-1
d_call: NA
clone_size: NA
v_call: TRBV11-2

cdr3_aa: CASSPILLGRNTGELFF
cdr3_nt: TGTGCCAGCAGCCCTATTCTTCTGGGGAGAAACACCGGGGAGCTGTTTTTT
j_call: TRBJ2-2
d_call: NA
clone_size: few
v_call: TRBV6-2/TRBV6-3

cdr3_aa: CASSARQGARGYTF
cdr3_nt: TGTGCCAGCAGCGCCCGACAGGGGGCTAGAGGCTACACCTTC
j_call: TRBJ1-2
d_call: TRBD1
clone_size: few
v_call: TRBV5-4

cdr3_aa: CASSTLPGQGRTEAFF
cdr3_nt: TGTGCCAGTAGTACCCTCCCCGGACAGGGGAGGACTGAAGCTTTCTTT
j_call: TRBJ1-1
d_call: TRBD1
clone_size: NA
v_call: TRBV19